These 12 T cell receptor beta chains share one sample of origin, sequenced in a study of blood T cell repertoires in COVID-19. Clones were read by immunoSEQ multiplex PCR, and TCRdb kept only the in-frame ones, dropping some. Of about 170,000 clones listed, approximately 85% are singletons. Sequencing input: peripheral blood. The source is a man of 80 years or more with COVID-19, enrolled during active disease.

V gene TRBV4-2 combines with J gene TRBJ2-5, with D possibly being TRBD1 (5 bases). The CDR3 is 14 residues long. With 4 bases removed from V and 1 base from J, the gap between germline ends came to 10 bases. Germline V lookup: CDR1 LGHNA, CDR2 YNFKEQ. The CDR3 sequence is CASSRGGAQETQYF. The CDR3 DNA is TGTGCCAGCAGCCGGGGTGGGGCCCAAGAGACCCAGTACTTC.

J is TRBJ2-1 and V is TRBV12-2; TRBD2 is the table's D call, not checked against the DNA. TRBV12-2 is annotated as a pseudogene. The CDR3 runs to 17 residues. For the CDR3, the DNA is TGTGCAAGTCGCCCGCACGGTCAATCCGTGACCTACAATGAGCAGTTCTTC. Translating it yields CASRPHGQSVTYNEQFF.

There are a few counts of this clone. CDR3 residues: CASRARQDSWEAFF. The CDR3 coding sequence is TGTGCCAGCAGGGCAAGACAGGACTCCTGGGAGGCTTTCTTT. This chain connects TRBV5-4 to TRBJ1-1; the D gene is possibly TRBD1 (6 bases). Trimming shortened V by 5 bases and J by 11 bases, and 22 bases separated the two germline ends. In germline, CDR1 is SGHNT, CDR2 YYREEE (reference sequence). The CDR3 covers 14 residues.

This chain joins TRBV9 and TRBJ1-1; D call uncertain. This CDR3 region has 14 residues. The germline V gene encodes CDR1 SGDLS and CDR2 YYNGEE. Trimming took off 1 base at V and 1 base at J, with 8 bases between the two ends. CDR3 in amino acids: CASSVSSRNTEAFF. Here the CDR3 DNA reads TGTGCCAGCAGCGTATCTTCCAGGAACACTGAAGCTTTCTTT.

The J gene is TRBJ2-2, the V gene TRBV2; possibly TRBD1 for D (5 bases). CDR1 is SNHLY and CDR2 is FYNNEI in the germline V gene. CDR3 length: 16 amino acids. Trimming cost V 4 bases and J 1 base, with 13 bases left between them. In DNA, the CDR3 is TGTGCCAGCAGTGCCTCCCCGACAGTGAACACCGGGGAGCTGTTTTTT. Its protein is CASSASPTVNTGELFF. The full variable domain, completed using reference TRBV2 and TRBJ2-2, is EPEVTQTPSHQVTQMGQEVILRCVPISNHLYFYWYRQILGQKVEFLVSFYNNEISEKSEIFDDQFSVERPDGSNFTLKIRSTKLEDSAMYFCASSASPTVNTGELFFGEGSRLTVL.

V is TRBV20-1 and J is TRBJ1-5, with unresolved D. Trimming removed 3 bases from V and 4 bases from J, with 16 bases in between. The CDR3 consists of 15 residues. CDR1 and CDR2 (germline): DFQATT, SNEGSKA (reference sequence). The CDR3: CSASAEGRRNQPQHF. The CDR3 DNA follows: TGCAGTGCTAGTGCTGAAGGACGGAGGAATCAGCCCCAGCATTTT.

This clone was recorded only once. V gene TRBV20-1 combines with J gene TRBJ2-3, with a possible D match to TRBD2 (5 bases). Trimming removed 6 bases at V and 6 bases at J, with 10 bases between. The CDR3 covers 11 residues. CDR1 and CDR2 from the germline V gene are DFQATT and SNEGSKA (reference sequence). The CDR3 is CSAKRGDTQYF. CDR3 DNA: TGCAGTGCCAAGCGAGGGGATACGCAGTATTTT.

This clone was seen once. The CDR3 sequence: CASSIGHVTEAFF. The CDR3 coding sequence is TGTGCCAGTAGTATAGGACACGTCACTGAAGCTTTCTTT. J is TRBJ1-1 and V is TRBV19, with D unclear. Deletions cut 1 base from V and 4 bases from J, with 7 bases between. The CDR3 loop spans 13 amino acids. Germline V gene data show CDR1 as LNHDA and CDR2 as SQIVND (reference sequence).

The rearrangement joins TRBV6-2 or TRBV6-3 to TRBJ1-4, with 7 bases that match TRBD1. The germline V gene has CDR1 MNHEY and CDR2 SVGEGT. CDR3 length: 15 residues. After removal of 6 bases from V and 3 bases from J, the junction contained 7 bases not matched to a gene. The CDR3 DNA sequence: TGTGCCAGCAGCCTGGGGACAGAGGCTAATGAAAAACTGTTTTTT. This gives the protein CASSLGTEANEKLFF.

V gene TRBV2 combines with J gene TRBJ2-5, with D possibly being TRBD2 (7 bases). The CDR3 runs 15 residues. Trimming stripped 5 bases from V and 5 bases from J, with 18 bases between. Germline values: CDR1 SNHLY, CDR2 FYNNEI. CDR3: CASSWSGGSRETQYF. In nucleotides, the CDR3 is TGTGCCAGCAGTTGGTCGGGGGGCAGCAGGGAGACCCAGTACTTC.

The chain couples TRBV7-9 to TRBJ2-2; D gene ambiguous. The CDR3 is made up of 13 amino acids. V lost 0 bases, J lost 5 bases, and 4 bases lay in between. CDR1 and CDR2 from the germline V gene are SEHNR and FQNEAQ (reference sequence). The CDR3 loop is CASSLAPTGELFF. The CDR3 DNA reads TGTGCCAGCAGCTTAGCCCCTACCGGGGAGCTGTTTTTT. Based on the CDR3 plus reference TRBV7-9 and TRBJ2-2, the full variable domain is DTGVSQNPRHKITKRGQNVTFRCDPISEHNRLYWYRQTLGQGPEFLTYFQNEAQLEKSRLLSDRFSAERPKGSFSTLEIQRTEQGDSAMYLCASSLAPTGELFFGEGSRLTVL.

The J gene is TRBJ1-5, the V gene TRBV6-5, with D unclear. The CDR3 contains 13 residues. Trimming took off 8 bases at V and 4 bases at J, with 12 bases between the two ends. Looked up from germline, CDR1 is MNHEY and CDR2 is SVGAGI. This CDR3 is CASWQTMNQPQHF. For the CDR3, the DNA is TGTGCCAGCTGGCAGACTATGAATCAGCCCCAGCATTTT.